A selection of T cell receptor beta chains follows, all from one sample in a study of cytomegalovirus exposure and HLA in healthy donors. Produced via immunoSEQ multiplex PCR; TCRdb's table is partial and in-frame only. The sample records about 160,000 clones, 65% to 85% being singletons. Sequencing was performed on PBMCs. Receptor source: a male donor in good health and CMV-seronegative. Both conserved end residues are part of each CDR3. The order of the fields is D gene, J gene, clone size, V gene, CDR3 protein, CDR3 DNA. D genes are given only for firm matches. Rows give clone size only sometimes, using once, few, many, or a class for an expanded clone.

D: TRBD2; J: TRBJ2-7; size: .; V: TRBV4-2; CDR3: CASSQVPSGVSYEQYF; DNA: TGTGCCAGCAGCCAAGTACCTAGCGGGGTCTCCTACGAGCAGTACTTC
D: .; J: TRBJ1-2; size: .; V: TRBV28; CDR3: CASSPDSPLYGYTF; DNA: TGTGCCAGCAGTCCGGACTCTCCCCTCTATGGCTACACCTTC
D: TRBD2; J: TRBJ2-6; size: .; V: TRBV7-6; CDR3: CASSPTSGRTSGANVLTF; DNA: TGTGCCAGCAGTCCGACTAGCGGGAGGACGAGTGGGGCCAACGTCCTGACTTTC
D: .; J: TRBJ2-7; size: .; V: TRBV7-8; CDR3: CASSPWAGLSYEQYF; DNA: TGTGCCAGCAGCCCGTGGGCAGGACTCAGCTACGAGCAGTACTTC
D: TRBD2; J: TRBJ2-7; size: .; V: TRBV15; CDR3: CATSRAAGEFEQYF; DNA: TGTGCCACCAGCAGAGCAGCGGGAGAATTCGAGCAGTACTTC
D: .; J: TRBJ2-7; size: .; V: TRBV7-2; CDR3: CASSRTEGVQYEQYF; DNA: TGTGCCAGCAGCCGCACGGAAGGGGTTCAGTACGAGCAGTACTTC
D: .; J: TRBJ1-5; size: .; V: TRBV2; CDR3: CASSARVSNQPQHF; DNA: TGTGCCAGCAGTGCCAGGGTGAGCAATCAGCCCCAGCATTTT
D: .; J: TRBJ2-1; size: .; V: TRBV10-3; CDR3: CAISGGSHEQFF; DNA: TGTGCCATCAGTGGAGGGAGCCATGAGCAGTTCTTC
D: TRBD1; J: TRBJ2-2; size: .; V: TRBV4-2; CDR3: CASSQDRSGVQGVLYTGELFF; DNA: TGTGCCAGCAGCCAAGATCGGAGTGGGGTCCAGGGGGTATTATACACCGGGGAGCTGTTTTTT
D: .; J: TRBJ2-6; size: .; V: TRBV30; CDR3: CAGALYSGANVLTF; DNA: TGTGCCGGGGCCCTCTACTCTGGGGCCAACGTCCTGACTTTC
D: TRBD1; J: TRBJ1-2; size: .; V: TRBV5-4; CDR3: CASSHVDRDGYTF; DNA: TGTGCCAGCAGCCATGTGGACAGGGATGGCTACACCTTC
D: .; J: TRBJ2-3; size: .; V: TRBV13; CDR3: CASSIRGDGTDTQYF; DNA: TGTGCCAGCAGTATCCGGGGAGACGGCACAGATACGCAGTATTTT
D: .; J: TRBJ1-6; size: .; V: TRBV6-1; CDR3: CASSEGAGVRSPLHF; DNA: TGTGCCAGCAGTGAGGGGGCAGGGGTACGGTCACCCCTCCACTTT
D: TRBD2; J: TRBJ2-3; size: .; V: TRBV7-6; CDR3: CASSILAGGLTDTQYF; DNA: TGTGCCAGCAGCATCTTAGCGGGAGGACTCACAGATACGCAGTATTTT
D: TRBD2; J: TRBJ2-3; size: .; V: TRBV28; CDR3: CASSPGLAGEDTQYF; DNA: TGTGCCAGCAGCCCGGGACTAGCGGGGGAAGATACGCAGTATTTT
D: TRBD2; J: TRBJ2-1; size: .; V: TRBV7-6; CDR3: CASSLLAGGPDEQFF; DNA: TGTGCCAGCAGCTTACTAGCGGGGGGGCCTGACGAGCAGTTCTTC
D: TRBD1; J: TRBJ1-6; size: .; V: TRBV4-3; CDR3: CASSQDDTGASSPLHF; DNA: TGCGCCAGCAGCCAAGATGATACAGGGGCGTCTTCACCCCTCCACTTT
D: TRBD1; J: TRBJ2-5; size: .; V: TRBV10-3; CDR3: CAIRTGGQETQYF; DNA: TGTGCCATCAGGACAGGGGGTCAAGAGACCCAGTACTTC
D: .; J: TRBJ1-4; size: .; V: TRBV7-2; CDR3: CASSSRYNEKLFF; DNA: TGTGCCAGCAGCTCACGGTATAATGAAAAACTGTTTTTT
D: .; J: TRBJ2-4; size: .; V: TRBV6-9; CDR3: CASSCRRLDPADIQYF; DNA: TGTGCCAGCAGTTGTAGGAGGTTAGACCCTGCGGACATTCAGTACTTC
D: TRBD1; J: TRBJ2-3; size: .; V: TRBV5-1; CDR3: CASSLAGQEIDTQYF; DNA: TGCGCCAGCAGCTTGGCGGGACAGGAGATAGATACGCAGTATTTT
D: TRBD2; J: TRBJ2-2; size: .; V: TRBV10-3; CDR3: CAISEGTSRTGELFF; DNA: TGTGCCATCAGTGAGGGGACTAGTAGGACCGGGGAGCTGTTTTTT
D: .; J: TRBJ2-3; size: once; V: TRBV7-2; CDR3: CASSLGIASSTDTQYF; DNA: TGTGCCAGCAGCTTAGGTATAGCTTCTAGCACAGATACGCAGTATTTT
D: TRBD1; J: TRBJ2-2; size: .; V: TRBV7-2; CDR3: CASSRRGQQGTGELFF; DNA: TGTGCCAGCAGCAGAAGGGGACAGCAGGGAACCGGGGAGCTGTTTTTT
D: .; J: TRBJ1-4; size: .; V: TRBV5-4; CDR3: CASSRQRLANEKLFF; DNA: TGTGCCAGCAGCCGACAGAGGCTGGCTAATGAAAAACTGTTTTTT
D: TRBD1; J: TRBJ2-2; size: few; V: TRBV7-9; CDR3: CASSVPAGGVDTGELFF; DNA: TGTGCCAGCAGCGTCCCCGCAGGGGGCGTGGACACCGGGGAGCTGTTTTTT
D: .; J: TRBJ1-5; size: .; V: TRBV28; CDR3: CASSFPTGLSNQPQHF; DNA: TGTGCCAGCAGTTTCCCGACAGGTCTTAGCAATCAGCCCCAGCATTTT
D: TRBD1; J: TRBJ1-1; size: few; V: TRBV5-1; CDR3: CASSPQGQGDTEAFF; DNA: TGCGCCAGCAGCCCCCAGGGACAGGGGGACACTGAAGCTTTCTTT
D: TRBD1; J: TRBJ2-7; size: .; V: TRBV2; CDR3: CASRTGTGPYEQYF; DNA: TGTGCCAGCAGGACCGGGACAGGGCCCTACGAGCAGTACTTC
D: .; J: TRBJ2-6; size: .; V: TRBV1; CDR3: CTSSPGTSGRHGSGANVLTF; DNA: TGCACCAGCAGCCCCGGGACTAGCGGGCGGCACGGTTCTGGGGCCAACGTCCTGACTTTC
D: TRBD1; J: TRBJ2-5; size: .; V: TRBV5-1; CDR3: CASSLDGTGVGETQYF; DNA: TGCGCCAGCAGCTTGGACGGGACAGGGGTGGGGGAGACCCAGTACTTC
D: .; J: TRBJ2-1; size: .; V: TRBV5-1; CDR3: CASSFLARDEQFF; DNA: TGCGCCAGCAGCTTTCTAGCCCGTGATGAGCAGTTCTTC
D: TRBD2; J: TRBJ2-7; size: .; V: TRBV28; CDR3: CASRVAGVSYEQYF; DNA: TGTGCCAGCAGAGTAGCGGGGGTGTCCTACGAGCAGTACTTC
D: .; J: TRBJ1-1; size: .; V: TRBV7-9; CDR3: CASSVGQMNTEAFF; DNA: TGTGCCAGCAGCGTAGGACAAATGAACACTGAAGCTTTCTTT
D: TRBD1; J: TRBJ2-7; size: .; V: TRBV6-1; CDR3: CASSKGTGGWLSDSYEQYF; DNA: TGTGCCAGCAGTAAAGGGACAGGGGGCTGGTTGAGCGACTCCTACGAGCAGTACTTC
D: .; J: TRBJ2-5; size: .; V: TRBV18; CDR3: CASSPAAETQYF; DNA: TGTGCCAGCTCACCAGCGGCGGAGACCCAGTACTTC
D: .; J: TRBJ2-7; size: .; V: TRBV2; CDR3: CASSMEHFSYEQYF; DNA: TGTGCCAGCAGTATGGAGCACTTCTCCTACGAGCAGTACTTC
D: TRBD1; J: TRBJ2-1; size: .; V: TRBV5-6; CDR3: CASSGPGQGYEQFF; DNA: TGTGCCAGCAGCGGTCCGGGACAGGGGTATGAGCAGTTCTTC
D: .; J: TRBJ2-3; size: .; V: TRBV4-3; CDR3: CASSQGGRVVDTQYF; DNA: TGCGCCAGCAGCCAAGGGGGCAGGGTAGTAGATACGCAGTATTTT
D: TRBD2; J: TRBJ2-7; size: .; V: TRBV19; CDR3: CASRLAGSYEQYF; DNA: TGTGCCAGTAGACTAGCGGGGTCCTACGAGCAGTACTTC
D: TRBD1; J: TRBJ1-2; size: .; V: TRBV5-1; CDR3: CASSDTRTGFGGYTF; DNA: TGCGCCAGCAGCGATACCCGGACAGGGTTCGGTGGCTACACCTTC
D: TRBD1; J: TRBJ2-7; size: .; V: TRBV28; CDR3: CASSPSDRFSYEQYF; DNA: TGTGCCAGCAGTCCTTCGGACAGGTTCTCCTACGAGCAGTACTTC
D: TRBD2; J: TRBJ2-5; size: .; V: TRBV28; CDR3: CASGLTSGRAKTQYF; DNA: TGTGCCAGCGGCCTGACTAGCGGGAGGGCCAAGACCCAGTACTTC
D: .; J: TRBJ2-1; size: .; V: TRBV9; CDR3: CASSVAPNEANEQFF; DNA: TGTGCCAGCAGCGTGGCCCCCAACGAGGCCAATGAGCAGTTCTTC
D: .; J: TRBJ1-5; size: few; V: TRBV7-2; CDR3: CASRSFSGQPQHF; DNA: TGTGCCAGCAGGTCGTTTTCGGGACAGCCCCAGCATTTT
D: TRBD1; J: TRBJ1-4; size: .; V: TRBV19; CDR3: CASSRQGNNEKLFF; DNA: TGTGCCAGTAGCAGACAGGGAAATAATGAAAAACTGTTTTTT
D: TRBD1; J: TRBJ1-1; size: .; V: TRBV19; CDR3: CASSQQGAVTEAFF; DNA: TGTGCCAGTAGTCAACAGGGGGCTGTCACTGAAGCTTTCTTT
D: TRBD2; J: TRBJ2-1; size: .; V: TRBV19; CDR3: CASSITGTSGIREQFF; DNA: TGTGCCAGTAGTATTACGGGGACTAGCGGGATTCGGGAGCAGTTCTTC
D: .; J: TRBJ2-7; size: .; V: TRBV6-5; CDR3: CASRLAVSYEQYF; DNA: TGTGCCAGCCGGTTAGCGGTTTCCTACGAGCAGTACTTC
D: TRBD2; J: TRBJ2-7; size: .; V: TRBV5-1; CDR3: CASSAGLGDYEQYF; DNA: TGCGCCAGCAGCGCGGGACTAGGGGACTACGAGCAGTACTTC
D: TRBD1; J: TRBJ1-1; size: once; V: TRBV7-2; CDR3: CASSWGQGLEAFF; DNA: TGTGCCAGCAGCTGGGGACAGGGCCTCGAGGCTTTCTTT
D: TRBD1; J: TRBJ2-5; size: .; V: TRBV28; CDR3: CASMTGIETQYF; DNA: TGTGCCAGCATGACAGGGATAGAGACCCAGTACTTC
D: TRBD2; J: TRBJ2-3; size: .; V: TRBV19; CDR3: CASSGGNSGGPSTDTQYF; DNA: TGTGCCAGTAGTGGTGGGAATAGCGGGGGCCCTAGCACAGATACGCAGTATTTT
D: .; J: TRBJ2-1; size: .; V: TRBV7-2; CDR3: CASSISPRGPYNEQFF; DNA: TGTGCCAGCAGCATCTCGCCACGCGGGCCCTACAATGAGCAGTTCTTC
D: TRBD1; J: TRBJ1-2; size: .; V: TRBV6-6; CDR3: CASSYPAGTGTGYTF; DNA: TGTGCCAGCAGTTACCCAGCCGGGACAGGGACGGGCTACACCTTC